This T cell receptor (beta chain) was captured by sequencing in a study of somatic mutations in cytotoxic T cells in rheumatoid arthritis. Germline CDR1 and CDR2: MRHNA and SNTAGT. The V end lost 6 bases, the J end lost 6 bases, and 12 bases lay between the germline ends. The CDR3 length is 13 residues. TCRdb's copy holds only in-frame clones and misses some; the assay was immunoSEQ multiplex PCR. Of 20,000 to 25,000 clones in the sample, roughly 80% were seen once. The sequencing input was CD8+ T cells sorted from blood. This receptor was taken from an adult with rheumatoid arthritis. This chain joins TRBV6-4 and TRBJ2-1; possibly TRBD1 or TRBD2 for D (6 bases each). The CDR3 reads CASRGGYGNEQFF. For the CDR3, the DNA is TGTGCCAGCAGGGGGGGCTACGGCAATGAGCAGTTCTTC.